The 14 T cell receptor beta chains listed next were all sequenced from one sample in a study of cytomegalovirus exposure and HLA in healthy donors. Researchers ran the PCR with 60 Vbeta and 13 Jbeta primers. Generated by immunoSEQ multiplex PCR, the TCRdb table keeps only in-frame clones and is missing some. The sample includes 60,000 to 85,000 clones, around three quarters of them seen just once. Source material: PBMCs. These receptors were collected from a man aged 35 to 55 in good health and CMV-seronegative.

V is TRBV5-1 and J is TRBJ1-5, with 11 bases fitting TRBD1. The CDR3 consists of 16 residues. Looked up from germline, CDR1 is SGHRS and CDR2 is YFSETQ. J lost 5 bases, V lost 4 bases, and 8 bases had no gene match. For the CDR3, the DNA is TGCGCCAGCAGCCCGGGGACAGGGGGAGTTCATCAGCCCCAGCATTTT. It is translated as CASSPGTGGVHQPQHF.

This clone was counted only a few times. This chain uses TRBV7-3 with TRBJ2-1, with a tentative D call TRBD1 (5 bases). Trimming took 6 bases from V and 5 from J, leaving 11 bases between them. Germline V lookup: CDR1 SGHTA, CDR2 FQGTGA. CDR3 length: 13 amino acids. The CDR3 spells CASRAGPNNEQFF. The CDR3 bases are TGTGCCAGCAGAGCAGGGCCTAACAATGAGCAGTTCTTC.

CDR3 protein: CASSPTSGTGVSEQYF. CDR3 nucleotide sequence: TGTGCCAGCTCTCCAACCTCCGGGACAGGGGTTTCCGAGCAGTACTTC. V gene TRBV18 combines with J gene TRBJ2-7; 10 nucleotides match TRBD1. Germline trimming cut 6 bases from V and 6 bases from J; bases unmatched to any gene: 14. Germline values: CDR1 KGHSH, CDR2 LQKENI. The CDR3 is made up of 16 amino acids.

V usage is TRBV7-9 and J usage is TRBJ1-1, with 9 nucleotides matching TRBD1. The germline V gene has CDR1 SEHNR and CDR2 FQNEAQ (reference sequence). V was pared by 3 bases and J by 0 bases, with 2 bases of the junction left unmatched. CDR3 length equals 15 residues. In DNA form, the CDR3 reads TGTGCCAGCAGCTTCCGGGACAGGGTGAACACTGAAGCTTTCTTT. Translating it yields CASSFRDRVNTEAFF.

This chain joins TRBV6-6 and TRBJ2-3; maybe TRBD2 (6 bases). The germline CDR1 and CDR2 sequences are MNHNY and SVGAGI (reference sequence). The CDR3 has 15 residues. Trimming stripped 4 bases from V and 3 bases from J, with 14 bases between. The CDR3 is CASSWRGLSTDTQYF. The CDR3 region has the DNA TGTGCCAGCAGTTGGAGGGGACTCTCAACAGATACGCAGTATTTT.

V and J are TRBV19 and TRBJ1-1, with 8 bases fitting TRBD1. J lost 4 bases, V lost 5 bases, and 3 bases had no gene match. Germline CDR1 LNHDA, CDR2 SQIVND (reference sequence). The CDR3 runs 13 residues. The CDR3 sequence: CASSPDRGTEAFF. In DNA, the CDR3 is TGTGCCAGTAGTCCTGACAGGGGCACTGAAGCTTTCTTT.

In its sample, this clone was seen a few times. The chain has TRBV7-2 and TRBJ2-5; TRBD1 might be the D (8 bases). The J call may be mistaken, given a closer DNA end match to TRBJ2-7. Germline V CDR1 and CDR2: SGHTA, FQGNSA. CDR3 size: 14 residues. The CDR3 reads CASSPNRGGNEQYF. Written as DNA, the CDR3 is TGTGCCAGCAGCCCAAACAGGGGGGGCAACGAGCAGTACTTC.

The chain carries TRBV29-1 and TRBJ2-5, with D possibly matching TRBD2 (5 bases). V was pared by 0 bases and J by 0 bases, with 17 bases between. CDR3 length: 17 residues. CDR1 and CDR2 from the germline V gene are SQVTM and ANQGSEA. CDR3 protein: CSVEDERWSGHQETQYF. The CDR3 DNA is TGCAGCGTTGAAGATGAGCGGTGGTCCGGACACCAAGAGACCCAGTACTTC.

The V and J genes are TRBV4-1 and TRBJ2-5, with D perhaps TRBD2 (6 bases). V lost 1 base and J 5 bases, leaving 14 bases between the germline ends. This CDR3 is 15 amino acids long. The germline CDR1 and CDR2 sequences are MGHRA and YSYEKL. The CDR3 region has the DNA TGCGCCAGCAGCCAAGGGGGGGATCCCTGGGAGACCCAGTACTTC. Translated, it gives CASSQGGDPWETQYF.

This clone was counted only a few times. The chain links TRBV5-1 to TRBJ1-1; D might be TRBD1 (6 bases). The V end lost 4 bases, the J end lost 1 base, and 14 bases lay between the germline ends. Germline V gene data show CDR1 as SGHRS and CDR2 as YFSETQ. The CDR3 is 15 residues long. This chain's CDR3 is CASSPWGQANTEAFF. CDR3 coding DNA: TGCGCCAGCAGCCCCTGGGGGCAGGCGAACACTGAAGCTTTCTTT. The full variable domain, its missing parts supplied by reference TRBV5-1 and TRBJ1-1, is KAGVTQTPRYLIKTRGQQVTLSCSPISGHRSVSWYQQTPGQGLQFLFEYFSETQRNKGNFPGRFSGRQFSNSRSEMNVSTLELGDSALYLCASSPWGQANTEAFFGQGTRLTVV.

CDR3 protein: CASGRRDQPQHF. The CDR3 DNA reads TGTGCCAGTGGGCGGCGGGATCAGCCCCAGCATTTT. The chain has TRBV19 and TRBJ1-5, with D uncertain. V lost 8 bases, J lost 5 bases, and 10 bases lay in between. The germline gives CDR1 LNHDA, CDR2 SQIVND (reference sequence). The CDR3 consists of 12 residues.

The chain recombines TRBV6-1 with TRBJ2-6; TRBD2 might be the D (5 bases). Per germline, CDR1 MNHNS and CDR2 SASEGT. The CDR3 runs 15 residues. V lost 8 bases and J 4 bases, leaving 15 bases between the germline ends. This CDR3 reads CASLRGEAGANVLTF. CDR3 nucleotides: TGTGCCAGCTTACGGGGAGAAGCGGGGGCCAACGTCCTGACTTTC.

This CDR3 reads CAWSKRDSPLHF. The CDR3 nucleotides read TGTGCCTGGAGTAAGCGGGATTCACCCCTCCACTTT. The chain has TRBV30 and TRBJ1-6; D gene uncertain. V was pared by 2 bases and J by 8 bases, with 7 bases between. Germline V lookup: CDR1 GTSNPN, CDR2 SVGIG (reference sequence). This CDR3 contains 12 residues. Full variable domain (missing parts from reference TRBV30 and TRBJ1-6): SQTIHQWPATLVQPVGSPLSLECTVEGTSNPNLYWYRQAAGRGLQLLFYSVGIGQISSEVPQNLSASRPQDRQFILSSKKLLLSDSGFYLCAWSKRDSPLHFGNGTRLTVT.

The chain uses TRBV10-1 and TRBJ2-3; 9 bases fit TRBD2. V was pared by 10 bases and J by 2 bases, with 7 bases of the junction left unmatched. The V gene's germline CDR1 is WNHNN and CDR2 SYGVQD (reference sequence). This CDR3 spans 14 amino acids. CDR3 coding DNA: TGCGCCACTTCGACTAGCGGAATCACAGATACGCAGTATTTT. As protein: CATSTSGITDTQYF.